The 26 T cell receptor beta chains given below trace back to one sample, sequenced in a study of cytomegalovirus exposure and HLA in healthy donors. PCR employed 60 Vbeta and 13 Jbeta primers. The protocol was immunoSEQ multiplex PCR, while the TCRdb copy is restricted to in-frame clones and leaves out a portion. The data contain 120,000 to 150,000 clones, roughly three quarters of them singletons. What was sequenced was PBMCs. The receptor source for this set is a woman between 25 and 40 years old in good health and CMV-seronegative.

This clone was detected only a few times. The chain recombines TRBV6-5 with TRBJ2-7; perhaps TRBD1 as D (6 bases). V lost 4 bases, J lost 0 bases, and 16 bases lay in between. Germline-derived CDR1 and CDR2 are MNHEY and SVGAGI. This CDR3 spans 16 amino acids. Here the CDR3 DNA reads TGTGCCAGCAGTTCCGATAGGGGGAGAGGCTCCTACGAGCAGTACTTC. This encodes CASSSDRGRGSYEQYF.

The V gene is TRBV5-4, the J gene TRBJ2-5; D perhaps matches TRBD2 (7 bases). V lost 1 base to trimming and J lost 5 bases, with 9 bases between them. The CDR3 extends over 13 amino acids. Germline CDR1 reads SGHNT; CDR2 reads YYREEE (reference sequence). Here the CDR3 reads CASSLKGGETQYF. In DNA, the CDR3 is TGTGCCAGCAGCTTGAAGGGGGGGGAGACCCAGTACTTC.

This rearrangement joins TRBV4-2 to TRBJ2-6; a possible D gene is TRBD1 (6 bases). This CDR3 comprises 19 residues. V dropped 5 bases and J dropped 0 bases, with 20 bases sitting between them. Germline lookup yields CDR1 LGHNA and CDR2 YNFKEQ. The CDR3 coding sequence is TGTGCCAGCAGCAGAGAAACGACAGGTGGATACTCTGGGGCCAACGTCCTGACTTTC. Translation: CASSRETTGGYSGANVLTF.

The chain joins TRBV30 to TRBJ1-2; D remains ambiguous. Germline lookup yields CDR1 GTSNPN and CDR2 SVGIG (reference sequence). Trimming cost V 0 bases and J 0 bases, with 20 bases left between them. The CDR3 runs to 18 residues. For the CDR3, the DNA is TGTGCCTGGAGTGTACCCCCTTATATGCGAGTGCCTAACTATGGCTACACCTTC. It codes for CAWSVPPYMRVPNYGYTF.

This clone showed up just once. V and J are TRBV28 and TRBJ1-2; the D is unclear. Germline V gene lookup returns CDR1 MDHEN and CDR2 SYDVKM. Trimming pared 1 base from V and 7 bases from J, leaving 7 bases between. This CDR3 is built from 12 residues. CDR3 amino acids: CASSLYPGGYTF. CDR3 in DNA: TGTGCCAGCAGTTTATACCCAGGTGGCTACACCTTC.

The chain couples TRBV7-3 to TRBJ1-1, with TRBD1 identical over 7 bases. The CDR3 loop spans 16 amino acids. V was pared by 1 base and J by 7 bases, with 12 bases of the junction left unmatched. Germline CDR1 SGHTA, CDR2 FQGTGA. The CDR3: CASSLISTGNGGEAFF. The CDR3 coding sequence is TGTGCCAGCAGCTTAATTTCGACAGGGAATGGCGGTGAAGCTTTCTTT.

V is TRBV4-1 and J is TRBJ1-2; 9 bases line up with TRBD1. The CDR3 is 15 residues long. Germline CDR1 is MGHRA and CDR2 is YSYEKL. V was clipped by 4 bases and J by 8 bases; unmatched bases: 11. The CDR3 is CASSLPGQGPRGYTF. The CDR3 DNA is TGCGCCAGCAGCCTTCCGGGACAGGGTCCTAGAGGCTACACCTTC.

V is TRBV2 and J is TRBJ2-2, with a weak D call TRBD2 (7 bases). Germline V lookup: CDR1 SNHLY, CDR2 FYNNEI. CDR3 length equals 15 residues. With 7 bases removed from V and 5 bases from J, the gap between germline ends came to 17 bases. In nucleotides, the CDR3 is TGTGCCAGCAATCGAGGCGGGGGCCGAACCGGGGAGCTGTTTTTT. It encodes CASNRGGGRTGELFF.

The chain joins TRBV30 to TRBJ1-1; 10 bases align to TRBD1. Germline CDR1 is GTSNPN and CDR2 is SVGIG (reference sequence). CDR3 length: 13 amino acids. J lost 4 bases, V lost 5 bases, and 4 bases had no gene match. DNA of the CDR3: TGTGCCTGGGTGGGACAGGGGCCCACTGAAGCTTTCTTT. The encoded protein is CAWVGQGPTEAFF.

The rearrangement links TRBV7-9 to TRBJ1-1; 7 bases line up with TRBD1. V was pared by 5 bases and J by 11 bases, with 11 bases of the junction left unmatched. This CDR3 comprises 13 residues. Germline V gene lookup returns CDR1 SEHNR and CDR2 FQNEAQ (reference sequence). The CDR3 sequence is CASSEDRVSSAFF. In DNA form, the CDR3 reads TGTGCCAGCAGCGAAGACAGGGTGTCGAGCGCTTTCTTT.

Points on this clone: Other DNA sequences in this sample translate to the same CDR3. The chain couples TRBV28 to TRBJ2-3; TRBD1 matches 7 bases. Germline CDR1 reads MDHEN; CDR2 reads SYDVKM. The CDR3 runs 13 residues. V lost 6 bases, J lost 0 bases, and 0 bases stayed unmatched. The CDR3: CASRTGSTDTQYF. The CDR3 DNA reads TGTGCCAGCAGGACAGGGAGCACAGATACGCAGTATTTT.

Many counts were recorded for this clone. This chain joins TRBV4-2 and TRBJ1-2; a possible D gene is TRBD1 (6 bases). The V and J ends lost 0 bases and 7 bases respectively, with 15 bases between them. The CDR3 covers 15 residues. Per germline, CDR1 LGHNA and CDR2 YNFKEQ. The DNA for the CDR3 is TGTGCCAGCAGCCAAGATCGGGGGGGGGCCGGTGGCTACACCTTC. Translation gives CASSQDRGGAGGYTF.

The chain joins TRBV6-1 to TRBJ2-1; D is perhaps TRBD1 (6 bases). The CDR3 covers 13 residues. The germline V gene encodes CDR1 MNHNS and CDR2 SASEGT. Trimming removed 8 bases from V and 4 bases from J, with 12 bases in between. The CDR3 coding sequence is TGTGCCAGCCCCCCCGGACAGTACAATGAGCAGTTCTTC. Amino acid sequence: CASPPGQYNEQFF.

The chain links TRBV28 to TRBJ1-4; D remains ambiguous. Germline CDR1 reads MDHEN; CDR2 reads SYDVKM. The V gene lost 6 bases and the J gene lost 0 bases, with 8 bases spanning the gap. The CDR3 length is 14 residues. The CDR3 sequence: CASSPTTTNEKLFF. The CDR3 DNA reads as TGTGCCAGCAGCCCGACTACAACTAATGAAAAACTGTTTTTT.

The chain carries TRBV29-1 and TRBJ1-1; D is ambiguous. The germline V gene encodes CDR1 SQVTM and CDR2 ANQGSEA. The CDR3 runs 14 residues. Trimming shortened V by 4 bases and J by 5 bases, and 17 bases separated the two germline ends. The CDR3 here is CSVVPDTQRTEAFF. The CDR3 DNA sequence: TGCAGCGTTGTCCCAGACACTCAACGGACTGAAGCTTTCTTT. The variable domain in full, with the rest retrieved from reference TRBV29-1 and TRBJ1-1, is SAVISQKPSRDICQRGTSLTIQCQVDSQVTMMFWYRQQPGQSLTLIATANQGSEATYESGFVIDKFPISRPNLTFSTLTVSNMSPEDSSIYLCSVVPDTQRTEAFFGQGTRLTVV.

The J gene is TRBJ1-5, the V gene TRBV19; D might be TRBD1 (5 bases). V gave up 7 bases and J gave up 2 bases, with 15 bases separating them. The CDR3 extends over 15 amino acids. The germline CDR1 and CDR2 sequences are LNHDA and SQIVND (reference sequence). The DNA of the CDR3 is TGTGCCAGTACCTACTCGGGGGTAGGCAATCAGCCCCAGCATTTT. Its protein product is CASTYSGVGNQPQHF.

The V call is TRBV11-2, the J call TRBJ2-1; 14 bases align to TRBD2. This CDR3 spans 18 amino acids. The ends lost 4 bases at V and 1 base at J; junction bases unmatched: 6. The germline V gene encodes CDR1 SGHAT and CDR2 FQNNGV. The chain's CDR3 is CASSSSRTSGRSYNEQFF. The CDR3 DNA is TGTGCCAGCAGCTCTTCCAGGACTAGCGGGAGGTCCTACAATGAGCAGTTCTTC.

The chain couples TRBV2 to TRBJ2-1, with 8 nucleotides matching TRBD2. The germline V gene has CDR1 SNHLY and CDR2 FYNNEI. The V segment lost 1 base and the J segment 9 bases; nucleotides outside the gene matches: 2. CDR3 length equals 13 residues. CDR3: CASSEVGTSEQFF. CDR3 nucleotides: TGTGCCAGCAGTGAAGTAGGGACTAGTGAGCAGTTCTTC.

V gene TRBV7-6 combines with J gene TRBJ1-3; D is ambiguous. Trimming took 1 base from V and 0 from J, leaving 13 bases between them. Per germline, CDR1 SGHVS and CDR2 FNYEAQ. The CDR3 covers 17 residues. CDR3 in amino acids: CASSLGVAYSSGNTIYF. CDR3 DNA sequence: TGTGCCAGCAGCTTAGGGGTAGCGTATTCCTCTGGAAACACCATATATTTT.

This sequence joins TRBV9 and TRBJ1-3; D might be TRBD1 (5 bases). Germline loops: CDR1 SGDLS, CDR2 YYNGEE. The CDR3 has 13 amino acids. Trimming cost V 5 bases and J 4 bases, with 10 bases left between them. CDR3 loop: CASSSGLGNTIYF. The CDR3 coding sequence is TGTGCCAGCAGTTCAGGGTTAGGAAACACCATATATTTT.

The chain employs TRBV7-9 and TRBJ2-5, with 8 bases lining up with TRBD1. The CDR3 runs 14 residues. Germline CDR1 and CDR2: SEHNR and FQNEAQ (reference sequence). With V trimmed by 1 base and J by 5 bases, 3 bases remained unmatched. DNA of the CDR3: TGTGCCAGCAGCTTAGAGTCAGGGGGCGAGACCCAGTACTTC. Its protein product is CASSLESGGETQYF.

This rearrangement joins TRBV28 to TRBJ2-3; TRBD2 matches at 9 bases. Germline V gives CDR1 MDHEN, CDR2 SYDVKM. CDR3 length equals 14 residues. Trimming took 5 bases from V and 7 from J; bases not matched to a gene: 7. The CDR3 reads CASSTLAGGNTQYF. CDR3 coding DNA: TGTGCCAGCAGTACTCTGGCGGGGGGGAATACGCAGTATTTT.

V is TRBV25-1 and J is TRBJ2-5; a weak D match, TRBD2 (7 bases). The V gene's germline CDR1 is MGHDK and CDR2 SYGVNS. The CDR3 length is 14 residues. Trimming removed 1 base at V and 7 bases at J, with 13 bases between. The CDR3 nucleotides are TGTGCCAGCAGTGAATGGGGCGGGGGCCGGACCCAGTACTTC. Amino acid sequence: CASSEWGGGRTQYF.

The J gene is TRBJ2-3, the V gene TRBV7-3; tentative D call: TRBD2 (7 bases). Germline V gene data show CDR1 as SGHTA and CDR2 as FQGTGA. The CDR3 has 15 amino acids. The V gene lost 3 bases and the J gene lost 1 base, with 11 bases spanning the gap. The DNA of the CDR3 is TGTGCCAGCAGCTTCGGGGGGCCGGGCACAGATACGCAGTATTTT. This encodes CASSFGGPGTDTQYF.

This rearrangement joins TRBV29-1 to TRBJ2-5, with 8 bases lining up with TRBD1. The CDR3 spans 14 residues. With V trimmed by 6 bases and J by 4 bases, 10 bases remained unmatched. Germline V lookup: CDR1 SQVTM, CDR2 ANQGSEA. The CDR3 nucleotides read TGCAGCGTCAATCGAGGACAGGGCCCAGAGACCCAGTACTTC. This gives the protein CSVNRGQGPETQYF.

This clone appeared once. The junction does not match germline at one end; this may be a read error. This chain connects TRBV30 to TRBJ2-7; 7 bases match TRBD2. Per germline, CDR1 GTSNPN and CDR2 SVGIG (reference sequence). The length of the CDR3 is 13 residues. The CDR3 nucleotides read TGTGCCGGGAGGGGCGGGCGAATTTACGAGCAGTACTTC. Translating gives CAGRGGRIYEQYF.